Listed below are T cell receptor beta chains from one sample, sequenced in a study of blood T cells in healthy people across ages. TCRdb itself ran the 5' RACE reads through MiXCR, one entry per CDR3 protein. Here the sample spans roughly 1,500,000 distinct CDR3 sequences, around 35% being singletons. The sample consisted of blood. These receptors were collected from a woman in her thirties in good health. Each CDR3 is given with its conserved first and last residue. The D gene is left open where the match is weak. Where a row states a size, it is once, few, many or the class of an expanded clone; other rows omit it.

CDR3	DNA	size	length	V	D	J
CASSQENGRAPRETDTQYF	TGTGCCAGCAGCCAAGAAAACGGGAGGGCCCCCCGGGAGACAGATACGCAGTATTTT	NA	19	TRBV4-2	TRBD2	TRBJ2-3
CASRSGTSGGNTRHEQFF	TGTGCCAGCAGGTCCGGGACTAGCGGGGGAAATACGCGTCATGAGCAGTTCTTC	NA	18	TRBV6-1	TRBD2	TRBJ2-1
CASSVDANPQGETQYF	TGTGCCAGCAGCGTAGATGCAAATCCCCAGGGAGAGACCCAGTACTTC	few	16	TRBV9	NA	TRBJ2-5
CASSSRDRGSPLHF	TGTGCCAGCAGCTCCCGGGACAGGGGTTCACCCCTCCACTTT	NA	14	TRBV7-2	TRBD1	TRBJ1-6
CASRGQIGTGELFF	TGCGCCAGCAGGGGACAAATCGGCACCGGGGAGCTGTTTTTT	NA	14	TRBV5-1	NA	TRBJ2-2
CASIGGGEQYF	TGTGCCAGCATCGGGGGGGGCGAGCAGTACTTC	few	11	TRBV12-3/TRBV12-4	TRBD2	TRBJ2-7
CSARDSSPGTLSRANYGYTF	TGCAGTGCTAGAGATTCCTCACCCGGGACGCTAAGTAGAGCTAACTATGGCTACACCTTC	NA	20	TRBV20-1	NA	TRBJ1-2
CSARDLAGPYNEQFF	TGCAGTGCTAGAGATTTAGCGGGCCCCTACAATGAGCAGTTCTTC	few	15	TRBV20-1	TRBD2	TRBJ2-1
CASSIFSSGTSTDTQYF	TGTGCCAGCAGCATATTTTCTAGCGGAACTAGCACAGATACGCAGTATTTT	NA	17	TRBV7-3	TRBD2	TRBJ2-3
CASSPRSGTNVLTF	TGTGCCAGCAGCCCACGCTCTGGGACCAACGTCCTGACTTTC	NA	14	TRBV6-2/TRBV6-3	NA	TRBJ2-6
CATSRDGGEEETQYF	TGTGCCACCAGCAGAGATGGTGGGGAGGAAGAGACCCAGTACTTC	few	15	TRBV15	NA	TRBJ2-5
CASSLTDTQYF	TGTGCCAGCAGCCTCACAGATACGCAGTATTTT	many	11	TRBV12-3/TRBV12-4	NA	TRBJ2-3
CASSPSGGLAETQYF	TGTGCCAGCAGCCCTAGCGGGGGGCTCGCGGAGACCCAGTACTTC	few	15	TRBV7-9	TRBD2	TRBJ2-5
CASSESRTGELFF	TGCGCCAGCAGTGAGTCTAGAACCGGGGAGCTGTTTTTT	few	13	TRBV10-1	NA	TRBJ2-2
CASSRQERGTSTDTQYF	TGTGCCAGCAGCCGACAAGAGCGGGGGACTAGCACAGATACGCAGTATTTT	many	17	TRBV11-2	TRBD2	TRBJ2-3
CASSSRDRLNYGYTF	TGTGCCAGCAGCTCCCGGGACAGGCTTAACTATGGCTACACCTTC	NA	15	TRBV5-6	TRBD1	TRBJ1-2
CASSFTHDYEQYF	TGCGCCAGCAGCTTTACACATGACTACGAGCAGTACTTC	few	13	TRBV5-1	NA	TRBJ2-7
CASSNQGGGTDTQYF	TGTGCCAGCAGTAACCAGGGTGGGGGCACAGATACGCAGTATTTT	once	15	TRBV6-5	NA	TRBJ2-3
CASSESPGQGGNEQFF	TGTGCCAGCAGTGAATCTCCGGGACAGGGTGGGAATGAGCAGTTCTTC	few	16	TRBV6-1	TRBD1	TRBJ2-1
CASSFSGGKEKLFF	TGTGCCAGCAGTTTTTCAGGGGGCAAGGAAAAACTGTTTTTT	NA	14	TRBV12-3/TRBV12-4	TRBD1	TRBJ1-4
CATSREDSINEKLFF	TGTGCCACCAGCAGAGAGGACAGCATTAATGAAAAACTGTTTTTT	few	15	TRBV15	NA	TRBJ1-4
CASSQEDRGYYEQYF	TGCGCCAGCAGCCAAGAAGACAGGGGGTACTACGAGCAGTACTTC	NA	15	TRBV4-1	TRBD1	TRBJ2-7
CASSDSRDRASSYNEQFF	TGTGCCAGCAGTGACTCCCGCGACAGGGCGAGCTCCTACAATGAGCAGTTCTTC	NA	18	TRBV6-4	TRBD1	TRBJ2-1
CASSDYRTSVSYEQYF	TGTGCCAGCAGTGATTACAGGACTAGCGTCTCCTACGAGCAGTACTTC	NA	16	TRBV2	TRBD2	TRBJ2-7
CASSLGGTSGDYEQYF	TGTGCCAGCAGCTTAGGTGGGACTAGCGGGGATTACGAGCAGTACTTC	NA	16	TRBV7-9	TRBD2	TRBJ2-7
CATSARGQGDNQPQHF	TGTGCCACCAGTGCCCGAGGGCAGGGGGACAATCAGCCCCAGCATTTT	few	16	TRBV24-1	TRBD1	TRBJ1-5
CASSSGGVTDTQYF	TGTGCCAGCAGTAGCGGCGGGGTCACAGATACGCAGTATTTT	few	14	TRBV6-6	NA	TRBJ2-3
CSARVWTSGETQYF	TGCAGTGCTAGAGTCTGGACTAGCGGAGAGACCCAGTACTTC	NA	14	TRBV20-1	TRBD2	TRBJ2-5
CSASPGNTEAFF	TGCAGTGCTAGCCCCGGAAACACTGAAGCTTTCTTT	NA	12	TRBV20-1	NA	TRBJ1-1
CASSQADRGTNEKLFF	TGCGCCAGCAGCCAGGCCGACAGGGGTACTAATGAAAAACTGTTTTTT	few	16	TRBV4-1	TRBD1	TRBJ1-4
CASSPRGLETPLHF	TGTGCCAGCAGCCCCCGGGGCCTTGAGACACCCCTCCACTTT	NA	14	TRBV25-1	NA	TRBJ1-6
CASSLGGGGSDEQFF	TGTGCCAGCAGCTTAGGCGGTGGAGGGAGCGATGAGCAGTTCTTC	NA	15	TRBV13	NA	TRBJ2-1
CASSLPPDIGQYF	TGCGCCAGCAGCTTACCTCCGGACATCGGGCAGTACTTC	few	13	TRBV5-1	NA	TRBJ2-7
CASSKGLAGGADTRYF	TGCGCCAGCAGCAAGGGACTAGCGGGGGGAGCGGATACGCGGTATTTT	NA	16	TRBV4-1	TRBD2	TRBJ2-3
CASSSGTSGRVIYEQYF	TGTGCCAGCAGTTCAGGGACTAGCGGGAGGGTTATCTACGAGCAGTACTTC	few	17	TRBV27	TRBD2	TRBJ2-7
CSARYPGQTMNTEAFF	TGCAGTGCTAGGTACCCGGGACAGACGATGAACACTGAAGCTTTCTTT	NA	16	TRBV20-1	TRBD1	TRBJ1-1
CSSNGAGGDYNEQFF	TGCAGCTCGAACGGGGCGGGAGGGGATTACAATGAGCAGTTCTTC	NA	15	TRBV29-1	TRBD2	TRBJ2-1